Following are 26 T cell receptor beta chains from one sample sequenced in a study of T cell responses to AZD1222 COVID-19 vaccine. Sequencing used immunoSEQ multiplex PCR; TCRdb keeps in-frame clones, though not all of them. Altogether about 150,000 clones are present, about 87% being singletons, with the ten largest covering 3% to 4%. The material was peripheral blood, obtained on day 0 of MenACWY control vaccination. These receptor sequences come from an adult in good health.

This chain connects TRBV3-1 (or the pseudogene TRBV3-2) to TRBJ2-1, with D perhaps matching TRBD2 (5 bases). CDR3 size: 17 residues. CDR1 LGHDT and CDR2 YNNKEL come from the germline V gene (reference sequence). Trimming cost V 0 bases and J 5 bases, with 17 bases left between them. This CDR3 is CASSQDSSSSGNNEQFF. CDR3 coding DNA: TGTGCCAGCAGCCAAGATTCGAGCAGTTCCGGGAACAATGAGCAGTTCTTC.

The chain employs TRBV5-1 and TRBJ1-1, with D tentatively TRBD1 (5 bases). Germline CDR1 SGHRS, CDR2 YFSETQ. The V end was cut by 1 base, the J end by 6 bases, with 13 bases between. CDR3 size: 14 residues. CDR3 DNA: TGCGCCAGCAGCTTGTCAGGGCTGGGGTCTGAAGCTTTCTTT. Its protein product is CASSLSGLGSEAFF.

The CDR3 is CASSHQRASWGSPLHF. DNA for the CDR3: TGTGCCAGCAGCCACCAAAGGGCCTCTTGGGGCTCACCCCTCCACTTT. The rearrangement joins TRBV3-1 (or the pseudogene TRBV3-2) to TRBJ1-6, with D perhaps TRBD1 (5 bases). CDR1 and CDR2 from the germline V gene are LGHDT and YNNKEL (reference sequence). V was clipped by 3 bases and J by 10 bases, with 19 bases between them. The CDR3 runs to 16 residues.

This sequence joins TRBV6-5 and TRBJ1-1; D is perhaps TRBD1 (5 bases). Trimming pared 4 bases from V and 0 bases from J, leaving 12 bases between. The CDR3 length is 15 residues. In germline, CDR1 is MNHEY, CDR2 SVGAGI. CDR3: CASSSGRTMNTEAFF. In DNA form, the CDR3 reads TGTGCCAGCAGTTCGGGACGGACTATGAACACTGAAGCTTTCTTT.

This chain connects TRBV6-4 to TRBJ2-1; D could derive from TRBD1 or TRBD2 (6 bases each). V lost 4 bases and J lost 6, with 16 bases in between. The length of the CDR3 is 15 residues. Germline CDR1 MRHNA, CDR2 SNTAGT. This CDR3 is CASSVEGGLGNEQFF. The CDR3 DNA reads as TGTGCCAGCAGTGTCGAGGGGGGTTTGGGCAATGAGCAGTTCTTC.

The CDR3 here is CASSLVAGFDTGELFF. CDR3 nucleotide sequence: TGCGCCAGCAGCTTGGTTGCAGGATTTGACACCGGGGAGCTGTTTTTT. The rearrangement links TRBV5-1 to TRBJ2-2; D call uncertain. Between the trimmed V and J ends, which lost 0 bases and 3 bases, there was a span of 12 bases. The CDR3 length is 16 residues. CDR1 and CDR2 from the germline V gene are SGHRS and YFSETQ.

V is TRBV6-1 and J is TRBJ2-3, with 9 positions matching TRBD1. This CDR3 is built from 15 residues. Germline CDR1 MNHNS, CDR2 SASEGT. Trimming at V came to 3 bases and at J to 6 bases, leaving 7 bases not matched to a gene. The CDR3 DNA is TGTGCCAGCAGTGATTGGACAGGGGTCGGCGATACGCAGTATTTT. Amino acids: CASSDWTGVGDTQYF.

The CDR3: CASSIDDDGDTEAFF. The DNA for the CDR3 is TGTGCCAGTAGTATAGACGACGACGGTGACACTGAAGCTTTCTTT. The rearrangement joins TRBV19 to TRBJ1-1; D is ambiguous. The CDR3 runs 15 residues. Germline V lookup: CDR1 LNHDA, CDR2 SQIVND (reference sequence). V dropped 0 bases and J dropped 3 bases, with 11 bases sitting between them.

V is TRBV19 and J is TRBJ2-1, with D unresolved. The CDR3 loop spans 13 amino acids. Germline CDR1 reads LNHDA; CDR2 reads SQIVND (reference sequence). V was pared by 3 bases and J by 2 bases, with 5 bases between. This CDR3 reads CASSMSAYNEQFF. CDR3 nucleotides: TGTGCCAGTAGTATGTCAGCCTACAATGAGCAGTTCTTC.

Remarks on this clone: Other DNA sequences in this sample translate to the same CDR3. J is TRBJ1-6 and V is TRBV3-1 (or the pseudogene TRBV3-2); no reliable D call. The V gene lost 0 bases and the J gene lost 7 bases, with 7 bases spanning the gap. The CDR3 length is 14 residues. In germline, CDR1 is LGHDT, CDR2 YNNKEL (reference sequence). The CDR3 sequence is CASSQDGFNSPLHF. CDR3 nucleotide sequence: TGTGCCAGCAGCCAAGACGGATTCAATTCACCCCTCCACTTT.

This rearrangement joins TRBV28 to TRBJ2-7; D gene ambiguous. Germline V gene data show CDR1 as MDHEN and CDR2 as SYDVKM. Trimming took 2 bases from V and 0 from J, leaving 11 bases between them. The CDR3 extends over 15 amino acids. CDR3 region: CASSLILTDSYEQYF. The CDR3 bases are TGTGCCAGCAGTTTAATTCTGACGGACTCCTACGAGCAGTACTTC.

This clone was observed a handful of times. The chain couples TRBV24-1 to TRBJ2-2; 7 bases map to TRBD1. The CDR3 length is 18 residues. Germline values: CDR1 KGHDR, CDR2 SFDVKD. V was pared by 3 bases and J by 1 base, with 10 bases of the junction left unmatched. CDR3 amino acids: CATSDPPPGQLNTGELFF. The CDR3 DNA follows: TGTGCCACCAGTGATCCGCCGCCGGGACAGTTGAACACCGGGGAGCTGTTTTTT.

There are a few counts of this clone. The chain uses TRBV5-5 and TRBJ2-7, with 7 bases matching TRBD2. Germline CDR1 and CDR2: SGHKS and YYEKEE (reference sequence). This CDR3 region has 14 residues. Trimming removed 4 bases from V and 0 bases from J; junction bases left unmatched: 4. CDR3 DNA: TGTGCCAGCAGCAGAAGCGGGAACTCCTACGAGCAGTACTTC. Amino acid sequence: CASSRSGNSYEQYF.

The chain combines TRBV5-1 with TRBJ2-7, with 7 bases identical to TRBD1. Trimming at V came to 1 base and at J to 1 base, leaving 5 bases not matched to a gene. Germline CDR1 and CDR2: SGHRS and YFSETQ. This CDR3 region has 15 residues. The CDR3 loop is CASSLSGTASYEQYF. CDR3 in DNA: TGCGCCAGCAGCTTGTCTGGGACAGCTTCCTACGAGCAGTACTTC.

The rearrangement uses TRBV5-1 and TRBJ1-2; 9 nucleotides line up with TRBD1. Germline V gives CDR1 SGHRS, CDR2 YFSETQ. This CDR3 has 15 amino acids. V was pared by 2 bases and J by 7 bases, with 9 bases of the junction left unmatched. Here the CDR3 reads CASSLTLGQGSGYTF. The CDR3 bases are TGCGCCAGCAGCTTAACCTTGGGACAGGGAAGTGGCTACACCTTC. Based on the CDR3 plus reference TRBV5-1 and TRBJ1-2, the full variable domain is KAGVTQTPRYLIKTRGQQVTLSCSPISGHRSVSWYQQTPGQGLQFLFEYFSETQRNKGNFPGRFSGRQFSNSRSEMNVSTLELGDSALYLCASSLTLGQGSGYTFGSGTRLTVV.

In its sample, this clone was seen once. The V call is TRBV9, the J call TRBJ1-6; D is uncertain. Germline V gene lookup returns CDR1 SGDLS and CDR2 YYNGEE. V was pared by 3 bases and J by 6 bases, with 16 bases between. This CDR3 contains 16 residues. This CDR3 reads CASSDHRSVGNSPLHF. As DNA, the CDR3 is TGTGCCAGCAGCGACCACCGTAGCGTGGGTAATTCACCCCTCCACTTT. Looking up the rest from reference TRBV9 and TRBJ1-6 gives the full variable domain: DSGVTQTPKHLITATGQRVTLRCSPRSGDLSVYWYQQSLDQGLQFLIQYYNGEERAKGNILERFSAQQFPDLHSELNLSSLELGDSALYFCASSDHRSVGNSPLHFGNGTRLTVT.

The CDR3 sequence: CSVHRATDTQYF. CDR3 bases: TGCAGCGTTCATAGGGCCACAGATACGCAGTATTTT. This sequence joins TRBV29-1 and TRBJ2-3; D not certain. The V gene lost 5 bases and the J gene lost 2 bases, with 8 bases spanning the gap. The germline V gene encodes CDR1 SQVTM and CDR2 ANQGSEA. CDR3 size: 12 residues.

The V call is TRBV9, the J call TRBJ1-2, with D maybe TRBD1 (6 bases). V lost 3 bases to trimming and J lost 7 bases, with 19 bases between them. Germline lookup yields CDR1 SGDLS and CDR2 YYNGEE. The CDR3 totals 15 residues. This chain's CDR3 is CASSDPGTWGSGYTF. The CDR3 bases are TGTGCCAGCAGCGACCCCGGGACATGGGGGTCTGGCTACACCTTC.

In its sample, this clone was seen a few times. V usage is TRBV27 and J usage is TRBJ1-5, with 9 positions matching TRBD1. V was clipped by 6 bases and J by 4 bases; unmatched bases: 7. CDR1 is MNHEY, CDR2 SMNVEV, per germline (reference sequence). The CDR3 covers 15 residues. The CDR3 loop reads CASRMGTGTNQPQHF. CDR3 DNA sequence: TGTGCCAGCAGGATGGGGACAGGGACGAATCAGCCCCAGCATTTT.

The chain joins TRBV19 to TRBJ2-1, with TRBD1 matching over 7 bases. This CDR3 is 14 amino acids long. The germline V gene encodes CDR1 LNHDA and CDR2 SQIVND (reference sequence). Losses at the gene ends were 5 bases for V and 4 bases for J; bases not matched to a gene: 5. CDR3 nucleotides: TGTGCCAGTAGTCAACCGGGACAGTACAATGAGCAGTTCTTC. Residues: CASSQPGQYNEQFF.

The genes are TRBV4-2 and TRBJ1-1; TRBD1 aligns across 9 bases. Germline assignment: CDR1 LGHNA and CDR2 YNFKEQ. The CDR3 consists of 16 residues. J lost 6 bases, V lost 3 bases, and 11 bases had no gene match. The CDR3 DNA follows: TGTGCCAGCAGCCAGCCTCCGGGACAGGGATTTGCTGAAGCTTTCTTT. It yields the protein CASSQPPGQGFAEAFF.

The V call is TRBV4-1, the J call TRBJ2-1, with 7 nucleotides matching TRBD2. Trimming at V came to 5 bases and at J to 5 bases, leaving 3 bases not matched to a gene. Germline V lookup: CDR1 MGHRA, CDR2 YSYEKL. The CDR3 length is 13 residues. Written as DNA, the CDR3 is TGCGCCAGCAGCAGTGCGGGAGACAATGAGCAGTTCTTC. Its translation: CASSSAGDNEQFF.

This sequence joins TRBV29-1 and TRBJ2-3; D unresolved. The CDR3 spans 12 residues. Looked up from germline, CDR1 is SQVTM and CDR2 is ANQGSEA. Trimming stripped 1 base from V and 2 bases from J, with 4 bases between. The CDR3 sequence: CSVEVLTDTQYF. The CDR3 DNA reads as TGCAGCGTTGAAGTTCTCACAGATACGCAGTATTTT.

V is TRBV19 and J is TRBJ2-6; D unclear. Trimming cost V 6 bases and J 2 bases, with 17 bases left between them. This CDR3 is built from 17 residues. Germline V gene data show CDR1 as LNHDA and CDR2 as SQIVND (reference sequence). CDR3 residues: CASRDRVGQAGANVLTF. The CDR3 DNA follows: TGTGCCAGTAGGGACCGAGTCGGGCAGGCTGGGGCCAACGTCCTGACTTTC.

The chain uses TRBV5-6 and TRBJ2-5; D possibly corresponds to TRBD2 (5 bases). The ends were cut back, 4 bases at V and 3 bases at J, with 13 bases in the middle. The CDR3 extends over 14 amino acids. Germline loops: CDR1 SGHDT, CDR2 YYEEEE. The CDR3 protein is CASSPWEAEETQYF. In DNA form, the CDR3 reads TGTGCCAGCAGCCCCTGGGAAGCGGAAGAGACCCAGTACTTC.

The chain links TRBV29-1 to TRBJ1-2; the D is unclear. Germline V gene lookup returns CDR1 SQVTM and CDR2 ANQGSEA. The CDR3 totals 11 residues. V dropped 5 bases and J dropped 4 bases, with 8 bases sitting between them. CDR3 bases: TGCAGCGTTTCGCACCTCTATGGCTACACCTTC. Translated, it gives CSVSHLYGYTF.